Following are 19 T cell receptor beta chains from one sample sequenced in a study of CD8+CD57+ T cells in acquired aplastic anemia. Patients included in sequencing had previously demonstrated CD8+CD57+ cell expansion by flow cytometry. Genomic DNA, serving as template, underwent TCR beta VDJ and CDR3 profiling. TCRdb recomputed calls from the reads with MiXCR, one row per CDR3 protein. The sample carries just over 40,000 distinct CDR3 sequences, approximately 63% recorded once. Material: sorted CD4+, CD8+, or CD8+CD57+ T cells (not recorded which) from PBMCs. These receptors originate from a human donor with aplastic anemia.

This clonotype was seen a few times. This rearrangement joins TRBV13 to TRBJ2-5; TRBD1 matches at 10 bases. Germline-derived CDR1 and CDR2 are PRHDT and FYEKMQ (reference sequence). The V and J ends lost 6 bases and 5 bases, in that order; junction bases with no gene match: 9. This CDR3 is built from 15 residues. This chain's CDR3 is CASSLGQGSWETQYF. CDR3 sequence (DNA): TGTGCCAGCAGTCTGGGACAGGGGTCCTGGGAGACCCAGTACTTC.

The J gene is TRBJ2-1, the V gene TRBV20-1; possibly TRBD1 for D (5 bases). The CDR3 spans 14 residues. V gave up 4 bases and J gave up 2 bases, with 12 bases separating them. CDR1 and CDR2 (germline): DFQATT, SNEGSKA (reference sequence). CDR3 coding DNA: TGCAGTGCTAATCCGGTACAGGCCTACAATGAGCAGTTCTTC. Protein product: CSANPVQAYNEQFF.

The genes are TRBV7-8 and TRBJ2-7; D is possibly TRBD1 (5 bases). V was trimmed by 4 bases and J by 5 bases, leaving 12 bases between them. Looked up from germline, CDR1 is SGHVS and CDR2 is FQNEAQ. CDR3 size: 13 residues. This CDR3 reads CASSSGLGNEQYF. The CDR3 DNA reads as TGTGCCAGCAGCTCAGGGTTGGGGAACGAGCAGTACTTC.

The genes are TRBV7-3 and TRBJ2-7; no reliable D call. The V gene lost 5 bases and the J gene lost 5 bases, with 4 bases spanning the gap. Germline-derived CDR1 and CDR2 are SGHTA and FQGTGA. The CDR3 is 10 residues long. CDR3 in DNA: TGTGCCAGCAGCACCGACGAGCAGTACTTC. Translating gives CASSTDEQYF. Based on the CDR3 plus reference TRBV7-3 and TRBJ2-7, the full variable domain is GAGVSQTPSNKVTEKGKYVELRCDPISGHTALYWYRQSLGQGPEFLIYFQGTGAADDSGLPNDRFFAVRPEGSVSTLKIQRTERGDSAVYLCASSTDEQYFGPGTRLTVT.

This chain links TRBV5-6 with TRBJ2-3; 10 bases map to TRBD1. Germline-derived CDR1 and CDR2 are SGHDT and YYEEEE. Trimming cost V 3 bases and J 4 bases; bases outside gene matches: 5. CDR3 length: 15 residues. The CDR3 reads CASSSRDRGPDTQYF. CDR3 in DNA: TGTGCCAGCAGCTCCCGGGACAGGGGCCCAGATACGCAGTATTTT.

This chain links TRBV10-3 with TRBJ2-7, with D unresolved. This CDR3 is 12 amino acids long. V lost 6 bases and J lost 3, with 9 bases in between. Germline V CDR1 and CDR2: ENHRY, SYGVKD. The CDR3 nucleotides read TGTGCCATCAGGGGGTCTCACTACGAGCAGTACTTC. Translated: CAIRGSHYEQYF.

The gene calls are TRBV25-1 and TRBJ1-2; 9 nucleotides match TRBD1. The CDR3 consists of 16 residues. V lost 2 bases, J lost 7 bases, and 11 bases stayed unmatched. Germline V gene lookup returns CDR1 MGHDK and CDR2 SYGVNS. The CDR3 DNA sequence: TGTGCCAGCAGTGAAGGGGACAGGGCCCCCTTGCGTGGCTACACCTTC. Translation: CASSEGDRAPLRGYTF.

By share of the sample, this clonotype is medium-sized. CDR3 sequence reads: CATSRVGTVQETQYF. DNA for the CDR3: TGTGCCACCAGCAGAGTAGGGACAGTCCAAGAGACCCAGTACTTC. The genes are TRBV15 and TRBJ2-5; 7 bases match TRBD1. The germline CDR1 and CDR2 sequences are LNHNV and YYDKDF (reference sequence). Germline trimming cut 1 base from V and 1 base from J; bases unmatched to any gene: 3. This CDR3 is 15 amino acids long.

The chain recombines TRBV6-1 with TRBJ1-2, with a possible D match to TRBD1 (5 bases). The CDR3 is made up of 12 amino acids. V lost 7 bases and J 4 bases, leaving 10 bases between the germline ends. Germline CDR1 MNHNS, CDR2 SASEGT. This CDR3 reads CASNRGGYGYTF. The CDR3 coding sequence is TGTGCCAGCAATAGGGGAGGCTATGGCTACACCTTC.

This clonotype was seen repeatedly, ten times or more. This sequence joins TRBV12-3 or TRBV12-4 and TRBJ2-4, with D perhaps matching TRBD2 (5 bases). CDR3 size: 13 residues. V lost 3 bases to trimming and J lost 8 bases, with 11 bases between them. The CDR3: CASSFDYWDIQYF. The CDR3 DNA sequence: TGTGCCAGCAGTTTCGACTATTGGGACATTCAGTACTTC.

This chain connects TRBV10-3 to TRBJ2-7; D is unclear. Germline values: CDR1 ENHRY, CDR2 SYGVKD. The CDR3 loop spans 16 amino acids. V lost 0 bases and J 3 bases, leaving 15 bases between the germline ends. CDR3 coding DNA: TGTGCCATCAGTGAGTCTGGTATGCGCAGGATCTACGAGCAGTACTTC. It is translated as CAISESGMRRIYEQYF.

The chain uses TRBV20-1 and TRBJ2-5; 7 nucleotides agree with TRBD1. Per germline, CDR1 DFQATT and CDR2 SNEGSKA (reference sequence). This CDR3 is 13 amino acids long. V shed 3 bases and J 2 bases; nucleotides not matched to a gene: 3. CDR3 loop: CSARGTEQETQYF. The CDR3 bases are TGCAGTGCTAGGGGGACAGAACAAGAGACCCAGTACTTC.

The chain has TRBV15 and TRBJ2-5; D unresolved. The V and J ends lost 5 bases and 2 bases respectively, with 15 bases between them. Germline CDR1 LNHNV, CDR2 YYDKDF (reference sequence). The CDR3 is made up of 15 amino acids. Written as DNA, the CDR3 is TGTGCCACCAGCTTGAGAGTCGGTCCACAAGAGACCCAGTACTTC. Translating it yields CATSLRVGPQETQYF.

The rearrangement uses TRBV2 and TRBJ1-2, with 8 bases that match TRBD1. The V segment lost 4 bases and the J segment 4 bases; nucleotides outside the gene matches: 8. The CDR3 extends over 15 amino acids. The germline V gene encodes CDR1 SNHLY and CDR2 FYNNEI. As DNA, the CDR3 is TGTGCCAGCAGTGCAGGGGCAGGGGGCACCTATGGCTACACCTTC. Protein: CASSAGAGGTYGYTF.

This clonotype was seen many times. The chain is built from TRBV5-1 and TRBJ2-7, with D perhaps TRBD1 (6 bases). In germline, CDR1 is SGHRS, CDR2 YFSETQ. The CDR3 is 14 residues long. V dropped 0 bases and J dropped 5 bases, with 12 bases sitting between them. This chain's CDR3 is CASSLAGARNEQYF. The DNA of the CDR3 is TGCGCCAGCAGCTTGGCAGGGGCAAGGAACGAGCAGTACTTC.

Here the CDR3 reads CASSVGTGTEAFF. CDR3 in DNA: TGTGCCAGCAGCGTAGGGACAGGCACTGAAGCTTTCTTT. The V gene is TRBV7-2, the J gene TRBJ1-1, with 8 bases matching TRBD1. The trim removed 5 bases at V and 4 bases at J, leaving 3 bases unmatched. Germline CDR1 reads SGHTA; CDR2 reads FQGNSA. The CDR3 is made up of 13 amino acids.

This chain connects TRBV29-1 to TRBJ1-1; the D is unclear. This CDR3 has 13 residues. V was cut by 7 bases and J by 4 bases, with 16 bases left in between. The V gene's germline CDR1 is SQVTM and CDR2 ANQGSEA. The CDR3 loop is CSGQTTSGTEAFF. For the CDR3, the DNA is TGCAGCGGACAAACCACTTCGGGCACTGAAGCTTTCTTT.

The chain has TRBV15 and TRBJ2-7; 9 positions agree with TRBD2. This CDR3 spans 13 amino acids. The J segment lost 5 bases and the V segment lost 2 bases, leaving 1 base of the junction unmatched. Germline-derived CDR1 and CDR2 are LNHNV and YYDKDF (reference sequence). The CDR3 DNA follows: TGTGCCACCAGCAGAATAGCGGGGGACGAGCAGTACTTC. Its translation: CATSRIAGDEQYF.

This clonotype was seen at least ten times. V is TRBV29-1 and J is TRBJ2-7; 9 bases map to TRBD2. The J segment lost 1 base and the V segment lost 7 bases, leaving 5 bases of the junction unmatched. The length of the CDR3 is 13 residues. Germline CDR1 reads SQVTM; CDR2 reads ANQGSEA. The CDR3 coding sequence is TGCAGCGGTAGCGGGGGTCGATCCTACGAGCAGTACTTC. It codes for CSGSGGRSYEQYF.